This T cell receptor beta chain was recovered during a study of shared clonotypes between healthy human individuals. V dropped 0 bases and J dropped 5 bases, with 16 bases sitting between them. This CDR3 contains 16 residues. CDR1 and CDR2 from the germline V gene are MNHEY and SVGAGI. Sequencing was performed with immunoSEQ multiplex PCR; in TCRdb, only in-frame clones are kept and a portion is missing. The table includes about 1.1 million clones, approximately 80% detected once. The V gene is TRBV6-5, the J gene TRBJ2-5; D could derive from TRBD1 or TRBD2 (5 bases each). The source is a young man in good health. Some clones in this sample may be carry-over from other donors' samples. The sequenced material came from memory CD4+ T cells from PBMCs. As to subset: CD45RA-negative fraction. The CDR3 DNA sequence: TGTGCCAGCAGTTACTCGATATTTCGGGGCACGGAGACCCAGTACTTC. It encodes CASSYSIFRGTETQYF.